The 17 T cell receptor beta chains in this list originate from one sample, sequenced in a study of blood T cell repertoires in COVID-19. The protocol was immunoSEQ multiplex PCR, while the TCRdb copy is restricted to in-frame clones and leaves out a portion. The sample has about 170,000 clones, approximately 95% seen once; the top ten hold 3.5% to 5%. The sequenced sample was peripheral blood. These receptors were collected from a woman between 45 and 65 years old with acute or convalescent COVID-19.

The genes are TRBV7-9 and TRBJ1-2; tentative D call: TRBD1 (6 bases). There are 19 residues in the CDR3. Trimming cost V 1 base and J 2 bases, with 23 bases left between them. Per germline, CDR1 SEHNR and CDR2 FQNEAQ (reference sequence). The CDR3 loop reads CASSLVLTGFQLPNYGYTF. The CDR3 region has the DNA TGTGCCAGCAGCTTAGTATTGACAGGTTTCCAACTTCCCAACTATGGCTACACCTTC.

This chain uses TRBV10-3 with TRBJ1-5; tentatively, D is TRBD1 (5 bases). Trimming left V 7 bases short and J 6 bases short, with 19 bases between. Looked up from germline, CDR1 is ENHRY and CDR2 is SYGVKD. The CDR3 is 15 amino acids. Written as DNA, the CDR3 is TGTGCCATCACGTCGCGCGGGGGGAGGGCTCAGCCCCAGCATTTT. Its protein product is CAITSRGGRAQPQHF.

The chain has TRBV7-2 and TRBJ1-2; D is perhaps TRBD1 (6 bases). V was cut by 3 bases and J by 5 bases, with 10 bases left in between. CDR1 is SGHTA, CDR2 FQGNSA, per germline. The CDR3 sequence is 13 residues long. This CDR3 reads CASSFGQTYGYTF. The CDR3 region has the DNA TGTGCCAGCAGCTTTGGACAGACATATGGCTACACCTTC.

The chain carries TRBV28 and TRBJ1-2; 8 bases line up with TRBD1. This CDR3 spans 16 amino acids. Trimming at V came to 4 bases and at J to 0 bases, leaving 7 bases not matched to a gene. CDR1 and CDR2 from the germline V gene are MDHEN and SYDVKM. The CDR3 sequence is CASSSTGDSSNYGYTF. The CDR3 nucleotides are TGTGCCAGCAGTTCGACAGGGGACTCCTCTAACTATGGCTACACCTTC.

The chain recombines TRBV13 with TRBJ2-1; D possibly corresponds to TRBD2 (6 bases). The CDR3 is 16 amino acids. V was clipped by 6 bases and J by 8 bases, with 23 bases between them. Germline CDR1 PRHDT, CDR2 FYEKMQ (reference sequence). CDR3 loop: CASRDTGSGLDDEQFF. CDR3 nucleotide sequence: TGTGCCAGCAGGGACACCGGGAGCGGGCTCGACGATGAGCAGTTCTTC.

This chain joins TRBV9 and TRBJ1-4; D is unresolved. Germline assignment: CDR1 SGDLS and CDR2 YYNGEE. V was cut by 1 base and J by 0 bases, with 4 bases left in between. The length of the CDR3 is 14 residues. The CDR3 DNA is TGTGCCAGCAGCGTATCTACAACTAATGAAAAACTGTTTTTT. It codes for CASSVSTTNEKLFF.

V gene TRBV24-1 combines with J gene TRBJ2-2; TRBD1 matches 8 bases. Per the germline V gene, CDR1 is KGHDR and CDR2 is SFDVKD. The ends lost 4 bases at V and 4 bases at J; junction bases unmatched: 7. The CDR3 totals 16 residues. The CDR3 DNA sequence: TGTGCCACCAGTGAGCCAGGGGGCGCGGTCACCGGGGAGCTGTTTTTT. Translation: CATSEPGGAVTGELFF.

This chain links TRBV27 with TRBJ1-5, with TRBD1 identical over 7 bases. In germline, CDR1 is MNHEY, CDR2 SMNVEV (reference sequence). The CDR3 extends over 16 amino acids. Trimming cost V 5 bases and J 5 bases; bases outside gene matches: 12. CDR3 loop: CASSPSTGNLHQPQHF. CDR3 DNA: TGTGCCAGCAGTCCCTCGACAGGGAATTTACATCAGCCCCAGCATTTT.

This clone appeared a single time. The V call is TRBV28, the J call TRBJ1-1; D is perhaps TRBD1 (6 bases). The length of the CDR3 is 15 residues. Deletions cut 5 bases from V and 0 bases from J, with 13 bases between. Germline-derived CDR1 and CDR2 are MDHEN and SYDVKM. CDR3 coding DNA: TGTGCCAGCAGTCCCGCGGACAGAATGAACACTGAAGCTTTCTTT. Protein product: CASSPADRMNTEAFF. The entire variable domain, with the rest obtained from reference TRBV28 and TRBJ1-1, is as follows: DVKVTQSSRYLVKRTGEKVFLECVQDMDHENMFWYRQDPGLGLRLIYFSYDVKMKEKGDIPEGYSVSREKKERFSLILESASTNQTSMYLCASSPADRMNTEAFFGQGTRLTVV.

The chain joins TRBV9 to TRBJ2-2; 7 bases agree with TRBD2. Trimming cost V 0 bases and J 3 bases; bases outside gene matches: 5. The V gene's germline CDR1 is SGDLS and CDR2 YYNGEE. This CDR3 contains 16 residues. The CDR3 DNA is TGTGCCAGCAGCGTAGAAGGGCGGGGGTACACCGGGGAGCTGTTTTTT. Protein: CASSVEGRGYTGELFF.

V usage is TRBV5-1 and J usage is TRBJ1-2, with D perhaps TRBD1 (6 bases). Trimming took off 0 bases at V and 8 bases at J, with 32 bases between the two ends. The germline CDR1 and CDR2 sequences are SGHRS and YFSETQ. This CDR3 spans 20 amino acids. Here the CDR3 reads CASSLGGDTGTGPRSWGYTF. CDR3 DNA: TGCGCCAGCAGCTTGGGAGGGGACACGGGTACGGGACCCCGTAGTTGGGGCTACACCTTC.

The V gene is TRBV7-9, the J gene TRBJ1-1; perhaps TRBD1 as D (6 bases). The V end was cut by 4 bases, the J end by 1 base, with 13 bases between. CDR1 SEHNR and CDR2 FQNEAQ come from the germline V gene (reference sequence). This CDR3 has 15 amino acids. The CDR3 DNA is TGTGCCAGCAGCTCTTCGGACAGATCGAACACTGAAGCTTTCTTT. Its protein product is CASSSSDRSNTEAFF.

The V call is TRBV10-3, the J call TRBJ1-3; D unresolved. This CDR3 spans 14 amino acids. V dropped 3 bases and J dropped 10 bases, with 16 bases sitting between them. Germline values: CDR1 ENHRY, CDR2 SYGVKD. DNA of the CDR3: TGTGCCATCAGTGAATCAGGTGTACGGTCGACCATATATTTT. This gives the protein CAISESGVRSTIYF.

The J gene is TRBJ2-2, the V gene TRBV28; D gene ambiguous. CDR1 is MDHEN, CDR2 SYDVKM, per germline. V was pared by 5 bases and J by 4 bases, with 11 bases between. The CDR3 totals 14 residues. This CDR3 reads CASSHRSGTGELFF. The CDR3 nucleotides are TGTGCCAGCAGTCACCGGTCGGGCACCGGGGAGCTGTTTTTT.

This sequence joins TRBV2 and TRBJ1-1, with a tentative D call TRBD1 (5 bases). Germline CDR1 and CDR2: SNHLY and FYNNEI. The CDR3 is made up of 15 amino acids. Trimming took off 2 bases at V and 1 base at J, with 11 bases between the two ends. Written as DNA, the CDR3 is TGTGCCAGCAGTGAAAAGGGGAGGTGGAACACTGAAGCTTTCTTT. Its protein is CASSEKGRWNTEAFF.

This chain connects TRBV7-3 to TRBJ1-4, with D possibly TRBD1 on 5 matching bases. Germline-derived CDR1 and CDR2 are SGHTA and FQGTGA. The CDR3 sequence is 15 residues long. V lost 5 bases and J lost 7, with 17 bases in between. CDR3 amino acids: CASSPYGRRGEKLFF. The CDR3, as DNA: TGTGCCAGCAGCCCTTACGGTAGGAGGGGTGAAAAACTGTTTTTT.

This chain joins TRBV19 and TRBJ1-1; 7 bases agree with TRBD1. The length of the CDR3 is 13 residues. V lost 2 bases and J lost 3; bases outside the gene matches: 0. The germline V gene has CDR1 LNHDA and CDR2 SQIVND (reference sequence). The CDR3 spells CASSIQGDTEAFF. The CDR3 DNA reads TGTGCCAGTAGTATACAGGGGGACACTGAAGCTTTCTTT.